Presented here are 2 T cell receptor beta chains from one specimen sequenced in a study of blood T cell repertoires in COVID-19. Profiling relied on immunoSEQ multiplex PCR, and the TCRdb table lists in-frame clones only, not all of them. The sample holds under 130,000 clones, about 90% seen once. The specimen sequenced was peripheral blood. These TCRs come from a woman in her sixties with acute or convalescent COVID-19.

The CDR3 region is CAISVVRSGRSTDTQYF. As DNA, the CDR3 is TGTGCCATCAGTGTAGTTCGCAGCGGGAGGTCTACAGATACGCAGTATTTT. The chain links TRBV10-3 to TRBJ2-3; TRBD2 matches 9 bases. The CDR3 spans 17 residues. With V trimmed by 4 bases and J by 3 bases, 11 bases remained unmatched. Germline V gives CDR1 ENHRY, CDR2 SYGVKD.

V and J are TRBV2 and TRBJ1-6; 8 bases fit TRBD1. The V segment lost 6 bases and the J segment 5 bases; nucleotides outside the gene matches: 6. The CDR3 has 15 residues. Looked up from germline, CDR1 is SNHLY and CDR2 is FYNNEI. The CDR3 loop is CASSAGTGDNSPLHF. CDR3 sequence (DNA): TGTGCCAGCAGCGCCGGGACAGGAGATAATTCACCCCTCCACTTT.